The entry below describes one T cell receptor beta chain. Other DNA sequences from this sample encode an identical CDR3 as well. The assay was immunoSEQ multiplex PCR, and TCRdb's table has in-frame clones only and misses some. The sample includes some 210,000 clones, approximately 89% of them seen just once. The sample is drawn from a study of blood T cell repertoires in COVID-19. Germline loops: CDR1 SGDLS, CDR2 YYNGEE. The V and J ends lost 0 bases and 4 bases respectively, with 7 bases between them. This CDR3 has 13 amino acids. The receptor comes from a middle-aged woman with acute or convalescent COVID-19. The specimen sequenced was peripheral blood. The chain combines TRBV9 with TRBJ1-2, with D possibly being TRBD1 (6 bases). The CDR3 bases are TGTGCCAGCAGCGTAGGGACAGCCTATGGCTACACCTTC. It yields the protein CASSVGTAYGYTF.